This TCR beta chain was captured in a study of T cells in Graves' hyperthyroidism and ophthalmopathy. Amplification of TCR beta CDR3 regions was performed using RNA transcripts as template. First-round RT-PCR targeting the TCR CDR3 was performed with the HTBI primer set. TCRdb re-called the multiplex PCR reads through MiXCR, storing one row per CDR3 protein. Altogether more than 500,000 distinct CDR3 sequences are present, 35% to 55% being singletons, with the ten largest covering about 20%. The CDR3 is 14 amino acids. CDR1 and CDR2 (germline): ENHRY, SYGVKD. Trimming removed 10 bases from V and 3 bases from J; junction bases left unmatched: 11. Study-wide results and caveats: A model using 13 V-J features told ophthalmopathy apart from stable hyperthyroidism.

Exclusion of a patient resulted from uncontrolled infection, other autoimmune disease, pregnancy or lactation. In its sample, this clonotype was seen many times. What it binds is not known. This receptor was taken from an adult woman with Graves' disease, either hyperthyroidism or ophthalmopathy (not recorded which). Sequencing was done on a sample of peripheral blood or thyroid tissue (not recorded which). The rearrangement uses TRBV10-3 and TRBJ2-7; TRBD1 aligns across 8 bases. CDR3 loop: CATIPTGAHYEQYF. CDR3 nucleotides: TGTGCCACGATTCCGACAGGGGCTCACTACGAGCAGTACTTC.